Listed here is a single T cell receptor beta chain. The data were obtained in a study of identical twins. CDR1 and CDR2 (germline): MDHEN, SYDVKM. CDR3 length: 11 amino acids. With 11 bases clipped from V and 10 bases from J, the junction kept 8 bases outside the gene matches. One entry per CDR3 protein, called by TCRdb with MiXCR from the 5' RACE reads. The table shows approximately 700,000 distinct CDR3 sequences, with 18% occurring only once. The same specimen was also included in a second study, on T cells expressing NK-cell markers. That source notes: 1.0-7.0% of CD8+ T cells in several donors belonged to dominant NKG2C+ clonotypes.

Material for sequencing was PBMCs. The J gene is TRBJ2-1, the V gene TRBV28, with 7 bases aligning to TRBD2. The receptor was isolated from a woman in her late teens or twenties in good health. The CDR3 protein is CALNPGGEQFF. The DNA of the CDR3 is TGTGCCTTAAACCCGGGAGGAGAGCAGTTCTTC.